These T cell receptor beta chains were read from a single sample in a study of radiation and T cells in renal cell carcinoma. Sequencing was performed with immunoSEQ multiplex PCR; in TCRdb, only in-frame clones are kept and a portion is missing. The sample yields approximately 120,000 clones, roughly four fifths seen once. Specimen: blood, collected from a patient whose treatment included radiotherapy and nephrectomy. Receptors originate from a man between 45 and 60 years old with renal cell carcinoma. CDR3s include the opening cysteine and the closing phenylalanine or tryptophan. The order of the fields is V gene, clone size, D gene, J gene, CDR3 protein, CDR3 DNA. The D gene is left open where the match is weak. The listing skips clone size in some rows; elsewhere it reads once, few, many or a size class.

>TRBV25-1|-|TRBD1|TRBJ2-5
CASSVNSGTGGETQYF
TGTGCCAGCAGTGTCAATTCCGGGACAGGGGGTGAGACCCAGTACTTC
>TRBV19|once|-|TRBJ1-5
CASSIEGSHRGNQPQHF
TGTGCCAGTAGTATAGAGGGCAGCCATCGCGGCAATCAGCCCCAGCATTTT
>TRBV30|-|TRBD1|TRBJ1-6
CAWSRQGNSPLHF
TGTGCCTGGAGTAGACAGGGGAATTCACCCCTCCACTTT
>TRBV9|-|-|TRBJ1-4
CASSVHCYEKLFF
TGTGCCAGCAGCGTACATTGCTATGAAAAACTGTTTTTT
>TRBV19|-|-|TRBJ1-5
CASTATVDSNQPQHF
TGTGCCAGTACCGCGACGGTAGACAGCAATCAGCCCCAGCATTTT
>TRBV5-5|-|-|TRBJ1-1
CASSLFQGGNTEAFF
TGTGCCAGCAGCTTGTTCCAGGGTGGGAACACTGAAGCTTTCTTT
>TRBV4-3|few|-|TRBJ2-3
CASSQDPRGTDTQYF
TGCGCCAGCAGCCAAGACCCCAGGGGCACAGATACGCAGTATTTT
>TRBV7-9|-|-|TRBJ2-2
CASSFPVPELFF
TGTGCCAGCAGCTTTCCCGTCCCGGAGCTGTTTTTT
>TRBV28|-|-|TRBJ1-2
CASSLRGNYGYTF
TGTGCCAGCAGTTTAAGGGGTAACTATGGCTACACCTTC
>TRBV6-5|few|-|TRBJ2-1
CASSYSPPSRYNEQFF
TGTGCCAGCAGTTACTCTCCCCCGTCCCGCTACAATGAGCAGTTCTTC
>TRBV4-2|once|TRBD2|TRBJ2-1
CASSQDASGGFNEQFF
TGTGCCAGCAGCCAAGATGCCAGCGGGGGGTTCAATGAGCAGTTCTTC
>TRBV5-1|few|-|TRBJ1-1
CASSYRGLEAEAFF
TGCGCCAGCAGCTATCGGGGCCTGGAGGCTGAAGCTTTCTTT
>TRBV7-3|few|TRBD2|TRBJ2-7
CASSTQETSGEQYF
TGTGCCAGCAGCACACAAGAGACTAGCGGTGAGCAGTACTTC
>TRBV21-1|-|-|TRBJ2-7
CASEEGTSAFSYEQYF
TGTGCCAGCGAAGAGGGGACTAGCGCTTTCTCCTACGAGCAGTACTTC
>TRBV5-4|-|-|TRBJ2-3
CASSSISSLLGADTQYF
TGTGCCAGCAGCTCAATCAGCTCCCTACTAGGAGCAGATACGCAGTATTTT
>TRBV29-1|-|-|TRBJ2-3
CSVDRWEGTDTQYF
TGCAGCGTTGATAGGTGGGAGGGCACAGATACGCAGTATTTT
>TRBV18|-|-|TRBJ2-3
CASSPFTDTQYF
TGTGCCAGCTCACCATTTACAGATACGCAGTATTTT
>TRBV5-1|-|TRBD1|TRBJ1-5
CASSLNGQADSNQPQHF
TGCGCCAGCAGCTTAAACGGACAGGCCGATAGCAATCAGCCCCAGCATTTT
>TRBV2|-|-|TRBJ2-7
CASSNRQVYEQYF
TGTGCCAGCAGTAACAGACAGGTCTACGAGCAGTACTTC
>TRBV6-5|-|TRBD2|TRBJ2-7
CASSYGTSGSYEQYF
TGTGCCAGCAGTTACGGGACTAGCGGGTCCTACGAGCAGTACTTC
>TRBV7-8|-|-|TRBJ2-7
CASSFPHSYEQYF
TGTGCCAGCAGCTTCCCCCATTCCTACGAGCAGTACTTC
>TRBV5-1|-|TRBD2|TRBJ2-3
CASSGGGQVTDTQYF
TGCGCCAGCAGCGGCGGGGGGCAGGTGACAGATACGCAGTATTTT
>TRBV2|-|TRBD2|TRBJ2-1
CASSKLAGGPYEQFF
TGTGCCAGCAGCAAATTAGCGGGGGGGCCCTATGAGCAGTTCTTC
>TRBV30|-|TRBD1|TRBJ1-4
CAWSYRDRDEKLFF
TGTGCCTGGAGTTACCGGGACAGGGACGAAAAACTGTTTTTT
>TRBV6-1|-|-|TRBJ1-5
CASSELIIQGQPQHF
TGTGCCAGCAGTGAATTAATTATCCAGGGTCAGCCCCAGCATTTT
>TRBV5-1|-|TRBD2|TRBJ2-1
CASSLRGGSYNEQFF
TGCGCCAGCAGCTTGCGCGGGGGCTCCTACAATGAGCAGTTCTTC